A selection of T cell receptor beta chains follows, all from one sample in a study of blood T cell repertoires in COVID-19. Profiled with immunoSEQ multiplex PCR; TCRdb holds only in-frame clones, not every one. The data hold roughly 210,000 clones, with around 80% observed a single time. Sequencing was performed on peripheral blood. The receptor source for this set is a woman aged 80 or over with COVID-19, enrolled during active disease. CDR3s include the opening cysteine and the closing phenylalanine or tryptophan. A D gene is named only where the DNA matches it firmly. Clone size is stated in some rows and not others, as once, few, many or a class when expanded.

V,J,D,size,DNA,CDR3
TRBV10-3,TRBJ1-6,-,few,TGTGCCATCAGTACAGGGAATTCACCCCTCCACTTT,CAISTGNSPLHF
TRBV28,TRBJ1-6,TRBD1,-,TGTGCCAGCAGTACCTACAGGGGGCGAGGGTCACCCCTCCACTTT,CASSTYRGRGSPLHF
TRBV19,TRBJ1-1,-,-,TGTGCCAGTACTGGGCAAGATAACACTGAAGCTTTCTTT,CASTGQDNTEAFF
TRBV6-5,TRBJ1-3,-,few,TGTGCCAGCGCTCGCTCGCAAGGGGCTGGAAACACCATATATTTT,CASARSQGAGNTIYF
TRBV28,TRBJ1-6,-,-,TGTGCCAGCAGTTTAAGCTCATCCGCCCACAGTAATTCACCCCTCCACTTT,CASSLSSSAHSNSPLHF
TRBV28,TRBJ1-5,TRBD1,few,TGTGCCAGCAGTTTCTTGGGACAGGGAGATCAGCCCCAGCATTTT,CASSFLGQGDQPQHF
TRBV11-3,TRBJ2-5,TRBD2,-,TGTGCCAGCAGCTTAGGGGACTATCAAGAGACCCAGTACTTC,CASSLGDYQETQYF
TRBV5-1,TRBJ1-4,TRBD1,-,TGCGCCAGCAGCGTTTTAGGGGGCTGGAATGAAAAACTGTTTTTT,CASSVLGGWNEKLFF
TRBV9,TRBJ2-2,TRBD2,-,TGTGCCAGCAGCACAGGACTAGCGGGGAGCGCGAACACCGGGGAGCTGTTTTTT,CASSTGLAGSANTGELFF
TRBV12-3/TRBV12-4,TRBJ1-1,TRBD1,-,TGTGCCAGCAGCCGGACAGGGTGGACTGAAGCTTTCTTT,CASSRTGWTEAFF
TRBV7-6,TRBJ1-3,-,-,TGTGCCAGCAGCTTAGTAGACTTTTCCCTCTCTGGAAACACCATATATTTT,CASSLVDFSLSGNTIYF
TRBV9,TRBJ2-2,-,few,TGTGCCAGCAGCGTAGACCCCCCCGGGGGCACCGGGGAGCTGTTTTTT,CASSVDPPGGTGELFF
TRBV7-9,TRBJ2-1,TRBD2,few,TGTGCCAGTAGCGGGGGGGCTTTGTCCTACAATGAGCAGTTCTTC,CASSGGALSYNEQFF
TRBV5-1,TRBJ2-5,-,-,TGCGCCAGCAGCTTACCGCCAGGGCAAGAGACCCAGTACTTC,CASSLPPGQETQYF
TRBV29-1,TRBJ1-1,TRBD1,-,TGCAGCGTTGGGGGCAGGGGGAAGGTCGGCACTGAAGCTTTCTTT,CSVGGRGKVGTEAFF